Described below is a single T cell receptor beta chain sequence and its context. Its antigen is undetermined. Amplified TCR beta CDR3 regions were obtained using RNA transcripts as template. HTBI primers were employed in first-round RT-PCR, then a second-round multiplex PCR followed. A single record per CDR3 protein comes from TCRdb applying MiXCR to the multiplex PCR reads. The sample holds around 590,000 distinct CDR3 sequences; approximately 35% are singletons and the top ten take about 4.2%. The record originates from a study of Graves' ophthalmopathy and Graves' hyperthyroidism. Study at large: Absence of ophthalmopathy within 18 months of follow-up defined stable hyperthyroidism.

General observations from the study: The model predicted ophthalmopathy progression with 60% to 71% sensitivity and around 72% specificity. Most clonotypes expanded in thyroid above 0.001 frequency were present in blood too. Researchers report that a 13-signature model separated ophthalmopathy from stable hyperthyroidism, posting about 90% sensitivity and 75% to 84% specificity.

The clonotype was recovered from an adult man with Graves' hyperthyroidism. What was sequenced was peripheral blood or thyroid tissue (not recorded which).

The CDR3 region is CAISRLAGKRAGTQYF. Here the CDR3 DNA reads TGTGCCATCAGCCGACTAGCGGGAAAGAGGGCTGGGACCCAGTACTTC. This chain uses TRBV10-3 with TRBJ2-5; 11 bases fit TRBD2. J was trimmed by 7 bases and V by 6 bases; bases with no gene match: 13. From germline, CDR1 is ENHRY and CDR2 SYGVKD. The CDR3 covers 16 residues.